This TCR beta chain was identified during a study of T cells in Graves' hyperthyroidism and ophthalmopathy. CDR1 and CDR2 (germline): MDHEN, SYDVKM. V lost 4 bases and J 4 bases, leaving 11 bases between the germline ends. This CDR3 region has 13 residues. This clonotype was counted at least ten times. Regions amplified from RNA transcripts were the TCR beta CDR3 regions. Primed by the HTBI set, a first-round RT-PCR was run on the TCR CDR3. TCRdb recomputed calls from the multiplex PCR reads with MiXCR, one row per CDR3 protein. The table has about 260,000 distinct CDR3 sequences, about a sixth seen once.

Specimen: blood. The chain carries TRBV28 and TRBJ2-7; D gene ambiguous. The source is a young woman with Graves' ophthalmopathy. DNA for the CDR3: TGTGCCAGCAGTTCCCGGACGGCTTACGAGCAGTACTTC. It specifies CASSSRTAYEQYF.